This T cell receptor beta chain originates from a study of T cell changes during pregnancy in multiple sclerosis. Germline V gene sequence: CDR1 SGHRS, CDR2 YFSETQ. The CDR3 extends over 14 amino acids. Between the trimmed V and J ends, which lost 0 bases and 2 bases, there was a span of 5 bases. Only in-frame clones appear in the TCRdb table, and some are missing; sequencing was by immunoSEQ multiplex PCR. The sample comprises 50,000 to 65,000 clones, roughly 87% of which are singletons, and approximately 1.7% rests with the top ten. V gene TRBV5-1 combines with J gene TRBJ1-4, with D unresolved. The sequencing here drew on peripheral blood, taken in the first trimester of pregnancy. This clonotype originated in a female donor with multiple sclerosis, enrolled in a pregnancy study. As DNA, the CDR3 is TGCGCCAGCAGCTTGGACAGTACTAATGAAAAACTGTTTTTT. Its protein is CASSLDSTNEKLFF.